This T cell receptor (beta chain) came from a study of shared clonotypes between healthy human individuals. Whole-study context: Ranging from 18 to 49 in age, donors were a couple of women and a few men. Study-wide results and caveats: Clonotype sharing across a few donors was observed for about 4.8% of naive CD4 clonotypes. Sampling included only blood; tissue repertoires likely differ.

This CDR3 has 13 amino acids. In germline, CDR1 is SNHLY, CDR2 FYNNEI. The V gene end was trimmed by 6 bases and the J gene end by 5 bases; junction bases not matched to a gene: 5. The authors split each subset's genomic DNA evenly across several immunoSEQ plates. Here immunoSEQ multiplex PCR was the method, and the copy in TCRdb shows in-frame clones only, minus some. The profile shows more than 850,000 clones, 75% to 85% of them singletons. About this clone itself: Its target is not known. Other DNA sequences from this sample encode an identical CDR3 as well.

V gene TRBV2 combines with J gene TRBJ2-5, with TRBD2 identical over 8 bases. The sequenced material came from memory CD4+ T cells from PBMCs. Subset in this sample: CD45RA-negative fraction. The TCR was taken from a man aged 18 to 35 in good health. Some clones in this sample may be carry-over from other donors' samples. The CDR3 DNA reads as TGTGCCAGCAGCGGGAGGGGTCGGGAGACCCAGTACTTC. Translated: CASSGRGRETQYF. The full variable domain, with the rest looked up from reference TRBV2 and TRBJ2-5, is EPEVTQTPSHQVTQMGQEVILRCVPISNHLYFYWYRQILGQKVEFLVSFYNNEISEKSEIFDDQFSVERPDGSNFTLKIRSTKLEDSAMYFCASSGRGRETQYFGPGTRLLVL.